This TCR beta chain was captured by sequencing in a study of untreated major depressive disorder. Sequencing was performed with immunoSEQ multiplex PCR; in TCRdb, only in-frame clones are kept and a portion is missing. The sample yields 10,000 to 15,000 clones, under 95% seen once. Sequencing was done on a sample of CD4+ T cells from PBMCs. This clonotype originated in a woman aged 25 to 39 with major depressive disorder.

CDR3: CASSPLAGGTYEQYF. CDR3 in DNA: TGTGCCAGCAGTCCATTAGCGGGAGGTACCTACGAGCAGTACTTC. The V call is TRBV27, the J call TRBJ2-7; 10 bases line up with TRBD2. The length of the CDR3 is 15 residues. Germline CDR1 is MNHEY and CDR2 is SMNVEV (reference sequence). The J segment lost 2 bases and the V segment lost 5 bases, leaving 6 bases of the junction unmatched.